These 32 T cell receptor beta chains share one sample of origin, sequenced in a study of blood T cell repertoires in COVID-19 (dated by TCRdb to about 2020). Library method: the immunoSEQ multiplex PCR assay. TCRdb holds this immuneACCESS table with in-frame rearrangements only. Some clones are missing; in checked studies, unresolved V genes explain under half, and the rest has no known cause. The table for this sample lists some 260,000 clones; around 87% of them were counted only once. The top ten hold around 6% of the sample. The sequencing input was PBMCs or T cells enriched from blood (not recorded which). These receptors were collected from a woman in her twenties or thirties with acute COVID-19.

The rearrangement joins TRBV7-2 to TRBJ2-2, with TRBD1 identical over 8 bases. CDR1 and CDR2 (germline): SGHTA, FQGNSA. CDR3 size: 15 residues. Trimming cost V 5 bases and J 1 base; bases outside gene matches: 3. The CDR3 coding sequence is TGTGCCAGCAGCCAGGGGGCTCTGAACACCGGGGAGCTGTTTTTT. This codes for CASSQGALNTGELFF.

The J gene is TRBJ1-1, the V gene TRBV7-9; D might be TRBD1 (6 bases). Trimming took off 5 bases at V and 0 bases at J, with 22 bases between the two ends. The CDR3 runs 18 residues. CDR1 is SEHNR, CDR2 FQNEAQ, per germline (reference sequence). The CDR3 reads CASSTNRGGGIMNTEAFF. CDR3 DNA: TGTGCCAGCAGCACCAACCGAGGGGGGGGCATAATGAACACTGAAGCTTTCTTT.

This sequence joins TRBV6-1 and TRBJ1-2, with D perhaps matching TRBD1 (5 bases). Germline V gene data show CDR1 as MNHNS and CDR2 as SASEGT. The length of the CDR3 is 15 residues. V was cut by 0 bases and J by 4 bases, with 12 bases left in between. The DNA for the CDR3 is TGTGCCAGCAGTGAAGCCCTAACAGGTGGCTATGGCTACACCTTC. Residues: CASSEALTGGYGYTF.

As concerns this clone: One end of the junction does not line up with germline, which may come from a read error. The chain employs TRBV6-5 and TRBJ1-2; D gene unclear. The CDR3 runs to 13 residues. Germline CDR1 and CDR2: MNHEY and SVGAGI. The CDR3 here is CASSYGSKYGYTF. CDR3 sequence (DNA): TGTGCCAGCAGTTACGGTTCTAAGTATGGCTACACCTTC.

V is TRBV11-1 and J is TRBJ2-5; the D is unclear. The V end was cut by 4 bases, the J end by 5 bases, with 14 bases between. This CDR3 spans 14 amino acids. Germline CDR1 is SGHAT and CDR2 is FQDESV (reference sequence). The CDR3 DNA reads as TGTGCCAGCAGCTCCCAGAGACGGCGGGAGACCCAGTACTTC. Residues: CASSSQRRRETQYF.

V usage is TRBV29-1 and J usage is TRBJ1-1; the match to TRBD1 covers 9 bases. This CDR3 spans 15 amino acids. V lost 4 bases and J lost 7; bases outside the gene matches: 13. Per germline, CDR1 SQVTM and CDR2 ANQGSEA. CDR3 region: CSVADRGKFRIEAFF. CDR3 in DNA: TGCAGCGTTGCCGACAGGGGGAAATTTAGGATTGAAGCTTTCTTT.

This clone was recorded only once. The chain combines TRBV27 with TRBJ2-7; 8 bases map to TRBD2. Per germline, CDR1 MNHEY and CDR2 SMNVEV (reference sequence). This CDR3 contains 14 residues. The V gene end was trimmed by 5 bases and the J gene end by 7 bases; junction bases not matched to a gene: 10. The CDR3 here is CASSRAGVTREQYF. The DNA for the CDR3 is TGTGCCAGCAGTCGAGCGGGAGTAACTCGGGAGCAGTACTTC.

The chain carries TRBV15 and TRBJ2-5, with 12 bases matching TRBD2. The CDR3 contains 16 residues. From germline, CDR1 is LNHNV and CDR2 YYDKDF (reference sequence). J was trimmed by 3 bases and V by 3 bases; bases with no gene match: 5. The CDR3 protein is CATSRTSGSLEETQYF. The CDR3 DNA is TGTGCCACCAGCAGGACTAGCGGGAGCCTAGAAGAGACCCAGTACTTC. The full variable domain, completed using reference TRBV15 and TRBJ2-5, is DAMVIQNPRYQVTQFGKPVTLSCSQTLNHNVMYWYQQKSSQAPKLLFHYYDKDFNNEADTPDNFQSRRPNTSFCFLDIRSPGLGDTAMYLCATSRTSGSLEETQYFGPGTRLLVL.

The J gene is TRBJ2-7, the V gene TRBV28; maybe TRBD2 (5 bases). V lost 6 bases and J lost 10, with 22 bases in between. The length of the CDR3 is 14 residues. Germline V gives CDR1 MDHEN, CDR2 SYDVKM. The CDR3 is CASRADGRPGQQYF. In DNA, the CDR3 is TGTGCCAGCAGGGCGGATGGGAGACCCGGTCAACAGTACTTC. Full variable domain (missing parts from reference TRBV28 and TRBJ2-7): DVKVTQSSRYLVKRTGEKVFLECVQDMDHENMFWYRQDPGLGLRLIYFSYDVKMKEKGDIPEGYSVSREKKERFSLILESASTNQTSMYLCASRADGRPGQQYFGPGTRLTVT.

The V gene is TRBV6-5, the J gene TRBJ1-1, with 9 bases that match TRBD1. This CDR3 spans 15 amino acids. The V segment lost 2 bases and the J segment 0 bases; nucleotides outside the gene matches: 1. The germline CDR1 and CDR2 sequences are MNHEY and SVGAGI. CDR3 in DNA: TGTGCCAGCAGTTACGGGGACAGGGTGAACACTGAAGCTTTCTTT. As protein: CASSYGDRVNTEAFF.

The chain couples TRBV6-5 to TRBJ1-3; weak D call: TRBD1 (6 bases). The length of the CDR3 is 14 residues. The V gene's germline CDR1 is MNHEY and CDR2 SVGAGI. V was trimmed by 5 bases and J by 8 bases, leaving 16 bases between them. CDR3 bases: TGTGCCAGCAGTAAGACAGGTTCCGGGGACACCATATATTTT. It codes for CASSKTGSGDTIYF.

The chain joins TRBV19 to TRBJ2-5; D perhaps matches TRBD1 (6 bases). V dropped 5 bases and J dropped 1 base, with 11 bases sitting between them. Germline CDR1 reads LNHDA; CDR2 reads SQIVND (reference sequence). The length of the CDR3 is 14 residues. The CDR3 DNA reads TGTGCCAGTAGTGCCCGGACAGCCCAAGAGACCCAGTACTTC. Translated, it gives CASSARTAQETQYF.

The rearrangement links TRBV30 to TRBJ1-4, with D hard to call. In germline, CDR1 is GTSNPN, CDR2 SVGIG (reference sequence). V dropped 0 bases and J dropped 5 bases, with 4 bases sitting between them. The CDR3 sequence is 12 residues long. The DNA for the CDR3 is TGTGCCTGGAGTGTCCGGAATGAAAAACTGTTTTTT. This gives the protein CAWSVRNEKLFF.

J is TRBJ2-4 and V is TRBV7-2, with no clear D. The length of the CDR3 is 15 residues. Per the germline V gene, CDR1 is SGHTA and CDR2 is FQGNSA. V gave up 1 base and J gave up 3 bases, with 10 bases separating them. The chain's CDR3 is CASSLEWALKNIQYF. The CDR3 DNA sequence: TGTGCCAGCAGCTTAGAGTGGGCTCTCAAAAACATTCAGTACTTC. Full variable domain (missing parts from reference TRBV7-2 and TRBJ2-4): GAGVSQSPSNKVTEKGKDVELRCDPISGHTALYWYRQSLGQGLEFLIYFQGNSAPDKSGLPSDRFSAERTGGSVSTLTIQRTQQEDSAVYLCASSLEWALKNIQYFGAGTRLSVL.

This clone showed up just a few times. The chain has TRBV27 and TRBJ2-7, with TRBD1 matching 8 bases. CDR1 is MNHEY, CDR2 SMNVEV, per germline (reference sequence). V was clipped by 5 bases and J by 5 bases; unmatched bases: 5. The CDR3 is 13 amino acids. CDR3 sequence: CASSPRQGHEQYF. DNA of the CDR3: TGTGCCAGCAGTCCCCGACAGGGGCACGAGCAGTACTTC.

This clone has just one count. The chain joins TRBV11-2 to TRBJ1-5; 8 bases fit TRBD1. Germline CDR1 reads SGHAT; CDR2 reads FQNNGV. V gave up 5 bases and J gave up 4 bases; unmatched junction bases: 7. This CDR3 spans 15 amino acids. As DNA, the CDR3 is TGTGCCAGCAGCCGACAGGGGTTACAGAATCAGCCCCAGCATTTT. Its protein is CASSRQGLQNQPQHF.

The gene calls are TRBV2 and TRBJ1-3; 9 nucleotides align to TRBD1. The J segment lost 5 bases and the V segment lost 1 base, leaving 3 bases of the junction unmatched. Germline V gene lookup returns CDR1 SNHLY and CDR2 FYNNEI. The CDR3 runs to 15 residues. The CDR3 coding sequence is TGTGCCAGCAGTGAAGGGGGACAGGGAAGAAACACCATATATTTT. Protein product: CASSEGGQGRNTIYF.

The chain is built from TRBV4-1 and TRBJ1-5, with D unclear. Germline assignment: CDR1 MGHRA and CDR2 YSYEKL. Trimming took 0 bases from V and 0 from J, leaving 9 bases between them. The CDR3 runs to 16 residues. This CDR3 is CASSQDPGNSNQPQHF. DNA of the CDR3: TGCGCCAGCAGCCAAGATCCGGGGAATAGCAATCAGCCCCAGCATTTT.

V and J are TRBV25-1 and TRBJ2-1; 8 positions match TRBD1. The CDR3 totals 15 residues. Germline V gene sequence: CDR1 MGHDK, CDR2 SYGVNS. The V and J ends lost 4 bases and 3 bases, in that order; junction bases with no gene match: 5. CDR3 nucleotides: TGTGCCAGCAGTGCGACAGGGGACCTCTACAATGAGCAGTTCTTC. Amino acids: CASSATGDLYNEQFF.

The chain recombines TRBV28 with TRBJ1-5; 9 bases match TRBD1. V shed 4 bases, J shed 6 bases, and the junction held 7 bases outside the gene matches. This CDR3 spans 15 amino acids. CDR1 is MDHEN, CDR2 SYDVKM, per germline. The CDR3 spells CASSSPPDRGQPQHF. The CDR3 DNA reads TGTGCCAGCAGTTCGCCCCCGGACAGGGGTCAGCCCCAGCATTTT.

The gene calls are TRBV6-5 and TRBJ2-1, with 12 bases fitting TRBD2. Trimming took 4 bases from V and 4 from J; bases not matched to a gene: 2. The germline CDR1 and CDR2 sequences are MNHEY and SVGAGI. The CDR3 extends over 15 amino acids. The DNA of the CDR3 is TGTGCCAGCAGTTCTAGCGGGAGGGGTTACAATGAGCAGTTCTTC. Translated: CASSSSGRGYNEQFF.

The chain links TRBV7-2 to TRBJ2-5, with 12 bases fitting TRBD2. CDR1 SGHTA and CDR2 FQGNSA come from the germline V gene. J was trimmed by 5 bases and V by 6 bases; bases with no gene match: 4. CDR3 size: 14 residues. The CDR3 DNA is TGTGCCAGCAGGGCGACTAGCGGGAGTGAGACCCAGTACTTC. Translation gives CASRATSGSETQYF.

The chain links TRBV4-3 to TRBJ1-1, with D possibly TRBD1 on 5 matching bases. CDR3 length equals 13 residues. CDR1 and CDR2 (germline): LGHNA, YSLEER. Trimming left V 1 base short and J 6 bases short, with 9 bases between. The CDR3 nucleotides read TGCGCCAGCAGCCAAGGGGCAGGGTCTGAAGCTTTCTTT. Its protein is CASSQGAGSEAFF.

The chain is built from TRBV2 and TRBJ1-4; TRBD1 aligns across 7 bases. Germline V gene lookup returns CDR1 SNHLY and CDR2 FYNNEI. V lost 11 bases, J lost 5 bases, and 8 bases stayed unmatched. The CDR3 has 13 amino acids. CDR3 sequence: CAGRDSRNEKLFF. The CDR3 DNA sequence: TGTGCCGGTCGGGACAGTCGAAATGAAAAACTGTTTTTT.

In nucleotides, the CDR3 is TGTGCCAGCAGCGTAGCGGCGGGGGGCTATTCAGATACGCAGTATTTT. Translation: CASSVAAGGYSDTQYF. V is TRBV9 and J is TRBJ2-3, with 8 nucleotides matching TRBD2. V was clipped by 0 bases and J by 4 bases; unmatched bases: 7. The CDR3 is 16 amino acids. CDR1 and CDR2 from the germline V gene are SGDLS and YYNGEE.

This sequence joins TRBV5-1 and TRBJ1-1; a possible D gene is TRBD1 (5 bases). The CDR3 spans 14 residues. V lost 4 bases to trimming and J lost 5 bases, with 15 bases between them. Germline V lookup: CDR1 SGHRS, CDR2 YFSETQ. In DNA, the CDR3 is TGCGCCAGCAGCCAAGGGACCGGAGGGACTGAAGCTTTCTTT. Translated: CASSQGTGGTEAFF. Full variable domain (missing parts from reference TRBV5-1 and TRBJ1-1): KAGVTQTPRYLIKTRGQQVTLSCSPISGHRSVSWYQQTPGQGLQFLFEYFSETQRNKGNFPGRFSGRQFSNSRSEMNVSTLELGDSALYLCASSQGTGGTEAFFGQGTRLTVV.

The chain employs TRBV29-1 and TRBJ2-3; 9 bases are a match to TRBD2. Germline V gene sequence: CDR1 SQVTM, CDR2 ANQGSEA. The V gene end was trimmed by 7 bases and the J gene end by 11 bases; junction bases not matched to a gene: 22. This CDR3 is built from 16 residues. The CDR3 spells CSARPASGEHSVGQYF. The CDR3 DNA sequence: TGCAGCGCCAGGCCGGCTAGCGGGGAGCACAGCGTTGGGCAGTATTTT.

The CDR3 bases are TGTGCCAGCAGCCAAGCGACAGCGACCACTGAAGCTTTCTTT. Protein sequence: CASSQATATTEAFF. This sequence joins TRBV3-1 (or the pseudogene TRBV3-2) and TRBJ1-1; D perhaps matches TRBD1 (5 bases). CDR1 and CDR2 (germline): LGHDT, YNNKEL (reference sequence). The CDR3 extends over 14 amino acids. Trimming shortened V by 1 base and J by 4 bases, and 10 bases separated the two germline ends.

The V call is TRBV19, the J call TRBJ2-1; a weak D match, TRBD2 (5 bases). The V end lost 8 bases, the J end lost 4 bases, and 9 bases lay between the germline ends. CDR1 is LNHDA and CDR2 is SQIVND in the germline V gene (reference sequence). There are 12 residues in the CDR3. The DNA for the CDR3 is TGTGCCAGTTTGGACTGGTACAATGAGCAGTTCTTC. It translates to CASLDWYNEQFF.

J is TRBJ2-3 and V is TRBV27; TRBD2 might be the D (5 bases). The CDR3 totals 13 residues. CDR1 is MNHEY, CDR2 SMNVEV, per germline (reference sequence). With 4 bases removed from V and 4 bases from J, the gap between germline ends came to 9 bases. The CDR3 region has the DNA TGTGCCAGCAGTTCTACTAGAGCAGATACGCAGTATTTT. Protein product: CASSSTRADTQYF.

V gene TRBV11-1 combines with J gene TRBJ2-3, with 14 bases fitting TRBD2. Germline V gene sequence: CDR1 SGHAT, CDR2 FQDESV (reference sequence). The junction had 5 bases not matched to a gene; V was cut back by 6 bases and J by 6 bases. The CDR3 consists of 15 residues. CDR3 sequence (DNA): TGTGCCAGCAGTCGGACTAGCGGGGGGTTTGATACGCAGTATTTT. Its translation: CASSRTSGGFDTQYF.

Regarding this clone: The junction differs from germline at one of its ends, possibly a read error. J is TRBJ1-2 and V is TRBV7-2, with TRBD1 matching over 10 bases. The CDR3 extends over 14 amino acids. CDR1 and CDR2 (germline): SGHTA, FQGNSA. The CDR3 nucleotides read TGTGCCGGCAGCCAAGGACAGGGGGACTATGGCTACACCTTC. Translation gives CAGSQGQGDYGYTF.